Below are 4 T cell receptor beta chains sequenced from a single sample in a study of T cells in Graves' hyperthyroidism and ophthalmopathy. RNA transcripts served as the template for amplifying TCR beta CDR3 regions. TCR CDR3 regions were first amplified by RT-PCR with HTBI primers. TCRdb itself ran the multiplex PCR reads through MiXCR, one entry per CDR3 protein. The sample has about 610,000 distinct CDR3 sequences, 16% seen once. Sequencing was performed on blood. These receptors were collected from a woman aged 40 to 50 with Graves' ophthalmopathy.

This clonotype showed up many times. As DNA, the CDR3 is TGTGCCAGCAGGGAATACTTAGTCTACAATGAGCAGTTCTTC. It specifies CASREYLVYNEQFF. The V and J genes are TRBV28 and TRBJ2-1; no reliable D call. The V and J ends lost 6 bases and 3 bases respectively, with 12 bases between them. This CDR3 has 14 amino acids. Per germline, CDR1 MDHEN and CDR2 SYDVKM.

This clonotype was seen at least ten times. This chain connects TRBV2 to TRBJ1-5; TRBD1 agrees at 9 bases. The CDR3 has 15 amino acids. V shed 6 bases, J shed 7 bases, and the junction held 10 bases outside the gene matches. Germline values: CDR1 SNHLY, CDR2 FYNNEI. The CDR3 sequence is CASSSGTGYQQPQHF. The CDR3 DNA sequence: TGTGCCAGCAGCTCCGGGACAGGGTACCAACAGCCCCAGCATTTT.

The chain has TRBV27 and TRBJ1-4; D is uncertain. Trimming removed 5 bases at V and 7 bases at J, with 14 bases between. This CDR3 comprises 14 residues. Germline CDR1 and CDR2: MNHEY and SMNVEV (reference sequence). This CDR3 reads CASSHKGWGEKLFF. The CDR3 DNA is TGTGCCAGCAGTCATAAGGGATGGGGTGAAAAACTGTTTTTT. The full variable domain, rest sourced from reference TRBV27 and TRBJ1-4, is EAQVTQNPRYLITVTGKKLTVTCSQNMNHEYMSWYRQDPGLGLRQIYYSMNVEVTDKGDVPEGYKVSRKEKRNFPLILESPSPNQTSLYFCASSHKGWGEKLFFGSGTQLSVL.

This clonotype was counted ten times or more. This chain links TRBV7-9 with TRBJ2-1; TRBD2 might be the D (5 bases). V was trimmed by 4 bases and J by 3 bases, leaving 16 bases between them. This CDR3 comprises 16 residues. Germline V lookup: CDR1 SEHNR, CDR2 FQNEAQ (reference sequence). The DNA for the CDR3 is TGTGCCAGCAGCTCCGAAGATGACTATTTCTACAATGAGCAGTTCTTC. Amino acid sequence: CASSSEDDYFYNEQFF.